A selection of T cell receptor beta chains follows, all from one sample in a study of lymphopenia after photon versus proton radiotherapy. Here immunoSEQ multiplex PCR was the method, and the copy in TCRdb shows in-frame clones only, minus some. The table has roughly 41,000 clones, more than 75% seen once; the top ten hold around 2.9%. Sequencing was performed on peripheral blood, taken from a patient treated with photon-based radiotherapy. Receptors were obtained from a man over 45 with gastric cancer. Each CDR3 is given with its conserved first and last residue. A D gene is named only where the DNA matches it firmly. Only some rows state a clone size, as once, few, many or a class for expanded clones.

clone_size: .; j_call: TRBJ2-7; d_call: TRBD1; v_call: TRBV28; cdr3_length: 16; cdr3_aa: CASSWGGTGALYEQYF; cdr3_nt: TGTGCCAGCAGTTGGGGAGGGACAGGGGCCCTCTACGAGCAGTACTTC
clone_size: .; j_call: TRBJ1-2; d_call: .; v_call: TRBV7-2; cdr3_length: 16; cdr3_aa: CASSSPQTVGPYGYTF; cdr3_nt: TGTGCCAGCAGCTCACCTCAGACGGTGGGGCCCTATGGCTACACCTTC
clone_size: .; j_call: TRBJ2-7; d_call: .; v_call: TRBV7-2; cdr3_length: 13; cdr3_aa: CASSLGRNYEQYF; cdr3_nt: TGTGCCAGCAGCCTGGGACGAAACTACGAGCAGTACTTC
clone_size: .; j_call: TRBJ2-1; d_call: .; v_call: TRBV11-2; cdr3_length: 17; cdr3_aa: CASSLVRGGTPYNEQFF; cdr3_nt: TGTGCCAGCAGCTTAGTTCGAGGCGGGACTCCCTACAATGAGCAGTTCTTC
clone_size: .; j_call: TRBJ2-3; d_call: .; v_call: TRBV12-5; cdr3_length: 15; cdr3_aa: CASGPPGKGTDTQYF; cdr3_nt: TGTGCTAGTGGCCCTCCAGGGAAGGGCACAGATACGCAGTATTTT
clone_size: .; j_call: TRBJ1-1; d_call: .; v_call: TRBV7-2; cdr3_length: 15; cdr3_aa: CASSASPEVRTEAFF; cdr3_nt: TGTGCCAGCAGCGCAAGCCCCGAAGTGCGCACTGAAGCTTTCTTT
clone_size: once; j_call: TRBJ2-7; d_call: TRBD2; v_call: TRBV30; cdr3_length: 18; cdr3_aa: CAWSGTWGLAGGKTEQYF; cdr3_nt: TGTGCCTGGAGCGGTACCTGGGGACTAGCGGGAGGAAAAACCGAGCAGTACTTC
clone_size: .; j_call: TRBJ2-7; d_call: TRBD1; v_call: TRBV6-1; cdr3_length: 15; cdr3_aa: CASSSTGVGTYEQYF; cdr3_nt: TGTGCCAGCAGCTCGACAGGGGTGGGTACCTACGAGCAGTACTTC
clone_size: .; j_call: TRBJ2-7; d_call: .; v_call: TRBV7-3; cdr3_length: 13; cdr3_aa: CASSVDMLSEQYF; cdr3_nt: TGTGCCAGCAGCGTAGATATGTTGAGCGAGCAGTACTTC
clone_size: .; j_call: TRBJ1-3; d_call: .; v_call: TRBV5-6; cdr3_length: 14; cdr3_aa: CASSLTPAGNTIYF; cdr3_nt: TGTGCCAGCAGCTTAACGCCGGCTGGAAACACCATATATTTT
clone_size: .; j_call: TRBJ1-4; d_call: TRBD1; v_call: TRBV5-5; cdr3_length: 15; cdr3_aa: CASSLDVTGNEKLFF; cdr3_nt: TGTGCCAGCAGCTTGGACGTGACAGGGAACGAAAAACTGTTTTTT
clone_size: .; j_call: TRBJ2-2; d_call: TRBD1; v_call: TRBV6-1; cdr3_length: 15; cdr3_aa: CASSIGTGGVGELFF; cdr3_nt: TGTGCCAGCAGTATAGGGACAGGGGGCGTCGGGGAGCTGTTTTTT
clone_size: .; j_call: TRBJ2-3; d_call: .; v_call: TRBV5-1; cdr3_length: 16; cdr3_aa: CASSLDQGKGTDTQYF; cdr3_nt: TGCGCCAGCAGCTTGGATCAGGGAAAGGGCACAGATACGCAGTATTTT
clone_size: .; j_call: TRBJ2-2; d_call: TRBD2; v_call: TRBV30; cdr3_length: 16; cdr3_aa: CAWSVKAGGDTGELFF; cdr3_nt: TGTGCCTGGAGTGTAAAAGCGGGAGGGGACACCGGGGAGCTGTTTTTT
clone_size: .; j_call: TRBJ1-2; d_call: .; v_call: TRBV5-4; cdr3_length: 15; cdr3_aa: CASSFATLLSSGYTF; cdr3_nt: TGTGCCAGCAGCTTTGCGACTCTACTGTCGAGTGGCTACACCTTC
clone_size: .; j_call: TRBJ2-3; d_call: .; v_call: TRBV29-1; cdr3_length: 13; cdr3_aa: CSVEKARTDTQYF; cdr3_nt: TGCAGCGTTGAAAAGGCACGCACAGATACGCAGTATTTT